This T cell receptor beta chain stems from a study of blood T cell repertoires in COVID-19. The overall study: PBMCs, B-cell-depleted T cells, or T cells were the source of the cDNA or gDNA that made up the material.

Only in-frame clones appear in the TCRdb table, and some are missing; sequencing was by immunoSEQ multiplex PCR. This sample has 110,000 or so clones, with more than 80% found just once. The specimen was peripheral blood. The source is a woman aged 55-70 years with COVID-19, enrolled during active disease.

The CDR3 region has the DNA TGTGCCAGCACAACGGGACTAGCGACCCACGAGCAGTACTTC. Translation gives CASTTGLATHEQYF. The chain combines TRBV2 with TRBJ2-7; 10 bases are a match to TRBD2. This CDR3 contains 14 residues. Germline CDR1 and CDR2: SNHLY and FYNNEI. V shed 7 bases and J 5 bases; nucleotides not matched to a gene: 8. Full variable domain (rest looked up from reference TRBV2 and TRBJ2-7): EPEVTQTPSHQVTQMGQEVILRCVPISNHLYFYWYRQILGQKVEFLVSFYNNEISEKSEIFDDQFSVERPDGSNFTLKIRSTKLEDSAMYFCASTTGLATHEQYFGPGTRLTVT.